Listed here is a single TCR beta chain. Its antigen is not identified. The data derive from a study of human CD8 memory T cell subsets. Whole-study results and caveats: The overlap between stem-like memory and precursor exhausted T cell repertoires was minimal. Estimation by Chao1 suggested that stem-like memory T cells had more diversity than did precursor exhausted T cells.

CDR1 DFQATT and CDR2 SNEGSKA come from the germline V gene (reference sequence). The CDR3 runs to 16 residues. Investigators built TCR beta libraries using UMI-labeled 5' RACE. Per the original data handling: Functional CDR3 beta clonotype counts ranged from about 2,900 to 18,000 in each TCR beta library. TCRdb reanalyzed the 5' RACE reads and collapses them to one entry per CDR3 protein, without DNA. TCRdb's processing, not the authors' own work, is the source of the V and J calls. This sample's table has under 5,000 distinct CDR3 sequences. The material sequenced was CD8+ effector memory T cells (TEM) sorted from PBMCs. Subset indicated: effector memory CD8 T cells, CCR7- CD45RO+ CD95+. The source of this sequence is a human donor in good health. The V call is TRBV20-1, the J call TRBJ2-5. The CDR3: CSARSLTSGDQETQYF.